The 19 T cell receptor beta chains listed next were all sequenced from one sample in a study of metastatic and nonmetastatic thyroid tumors. Each patient came to thyroid surgery without any prior treatment (of any kind). Via MiXCR, TCRdb re-called the PCR reads. The sample lists roughly 30,000 clones; roughly 29% were seen once. The sequencing sample was made of blood. These receptors were collected from a female donor with papillary thyroid cancer or a benign thyroid nodule (not recorded which). Some clones in this sample may be carry-over from other donors' samples.

The rearrangement links TRBV4-2 to TRBJ2-3; D call uncertain. Germline V gene data show CDR1 as LGHNA and CDR2 as YNFKEQ. Trimming shortened V by 2 bases and J by 6 bases, and 15 bases separated the two germline ends. This CDR3 region has 15 residues. The CDR3 loop reads CASSQPGPDPDTQYF. CDR3 coding DNA: TGTGCCAGCAGCCAACCGGGTCCCGATCCTGATACGCAGTATTTT.

This clone appeared once. The genes are TRBV20-1 and TRBJ2-1; 10 bases agree with TRBD2. V gave up 3 bases and J gave up 2 bases; unmatched junction bases: 1. Germline assignment: CDR1 DFQATT and CDR2 SNEGSKA (reference sequence). This CDR3 is 14 amino acids long. For the CDR3, the DNA is TGCAGTGCTAGGACTAGCGGGCCCTACAATGAGCAGTTCTTC. Translation: CSARTSGPYNEQFF.

The chain joins TRBV5-1 to TRBJ2-1; 9 nucleotides align to TRBD1. The CDR3 extends over 14 amino acids. Germline CDR1 reads SGHRS; CDR2 reads YFSETQ. The V and J ends lost 0 bases and 8 bases, in that order; junction bases with no gene match: 3. CDR3 region: CASSLADRGHEQFF. The CDR3 nucleotides are TGCGCCAGCAGCTTGGCGGACAGGGGCCATGAGCAGTTCTTC.

This clone was counted ten times or more. V gene TRBV4-2 combines with J gene TRBJ2-1, with 7 bases that match TRBD2. Germline V gene lookup returns CDR1 LGHNA and CDR2 YNFKEQ. The ends lost 0 bases at V and 6 bases at J; junction bases unmatched: 5. This CDR3 is built from 15 residues. CDR3 coding DNA: TGTGCCAGCAGCCAAGATCCGGCGGGAGCCAATGAGCAGTTCTTC. This translates into CASSQDPAGANEQFF.

This clone is labeled medium-sized (0.01 to 0.1%). The V gene is TRBV6-1, the J gene TRBJ2-7, with TRBD2 as a possible D gene (6 bases). Per the germline V gene, CDR1 is MNHNS and CDR2 is SASEGT. V lost 1 base, J lost 2 bases, and 6 bases lay in between. The CDR3 extends over 13 amino acids. CDR3 nucleotide sequence: TGTGCCAGCAGTGAAGGCGGGGCCTACGAGCAGTACTTC. Translated, it gives CASSEGGAYEQYF.

This clone has more than one count but fewer than ten. The chain has TRBV6-1 and TRBJ2-5; no reliable D call. This CDR3 region has 12 residues. CDR1 is MNHNS and CDR2 is SASEGT in the germline V gene. Trimming stripped 2 bases from V and 5 bases from J, with 6 bases between. This CDR3 is CASSEPFETQYF. The CDR3 nucleotides read TGTGCCAGCAGTGAACCGTTTGAGACCCAGTACTTC.

This clone is labeled medium-sized. The J gene is TRBJ1-6, the V gene TRBV20-1; the D is unclear. Trimming shortened V by 7 bases and J by 9 bases, and 1 base separated the two germline ends. The length of the CDR3 is 8 residues. Germline lookup yields CDR1 DFQATT and CDR2 SNEGSKA (reference sequence). The CDR3, as DNA: TGCAGTGGTTCACCCCTCCACTTT. Amino acid sequence: CSGSPLHF.

This clone was detected only a few times. The junction departs from the called germline gene at one end, perhaps through a read error. The rearrangement links TRBV27 to TRBJ2-6, with D possibly being TRBD2 (5 bases). The CDR3 is 15 residues long. The V gene's germline CDR1 is MNHEY and CDR2 SMNVEV (reference sequence). CDR3 protein: CTSAPLGSGANVLTF. In nucleotides, the CDR3 is TGTACCAGCGCCCCACTAGGCTCTGGGGCCAACGTCCTGACTTTC.

This clone was detected a few times. CDR3 DNA: TGTGCCTGGAAAGAAACAGGGCCCTACGAGCAGTACTTC. It encodes CAWKETGPYEQYF. This rearrangement joins TRBV30 to TRBJ2-7, with D possibly TRBD1 on 6 matching bases. The CDR3 has 13 residues. In germline, CDR1 is GTSNPN, CDR2 SVGIG (reference sequence). Trimming took 4 bases from V and 2 from J, leaving 12 bases between them.

J is TRBJ1-1 and V is TRBV5-6; 9 bases align to TRBD1. V shed 0 bases, J shed 5 bases, and the junction held 5 bases outside the gene matches. The germline V gene encodes CDR1 SGHDT and CDR2 YYEEEE. This CDR3 has 15 amino acids. In DNA, the CDR3 is TGTGCCAGCAGCTTGGGGGGACAGGGTTCGACTGAAGCTTTCTTT. Protein product: CASSLGGQGSTEAFF.

V usage is TRBV19 and J usage is TRBJ1-1; unclear D gene. The germline V gene encodes CDR1 LNHDA and CDR2 SQIVND (reference sequence). The V end was cut by 3 bases, the J end by 1 base, with 9 bases between. This CDR3 has 14 residues. The CDR3 is CASSILAGNTEAFF. CDR3 nucleotide sequence: TGTGCCAGTAGTATTTTGGCAGGGAACACTGAAGCTTTCTTT.

This clone occurred once. Likely a read error: the CDR3 ends without its conserved phenylalanine or tryptophan. The chain uses TRBV11-1 and TRBJ2-3, with 7 bases lining up with TRBD2. CDR1 is SGHAT, CDR2 FQDESV, per germline (reference sequence). The CDR3 runs 17 residues. V gave up 5 bases and J gave up 1 base; unmatched junction bases: 12. CDR3 loop: CASSKSGGHDGTDTQYL. Written as DNA, the CDR3 is TGTGCCAGCAGCAAGTCGGGAGGACATGATGGCACAGATACGCAGTATCTT.

This clone was counted between two and nine times. One end of the junction does not line up with germline, which may come from a read error. The gene calls are TRBV6-1 and TRBJ2-3; TRBD2 aligns across 8 bases. The CDR3 extends over 16 amino acids. From germline, CDR1 is MNHNS and CDR2 SASEGT. CDR3 residues: CAGSEAAGNREGTQYF. The DNA of the CDR3 is TGTGCCGGCAGTGAAGCAGCAGGGAACCGGGAGGGTACGCAGTATTTT.

This clone has only a few counts. The chain employs TRBV6-2 or TRBV6-3 and TRBJ1-2; the D gene is possibly TRBD1 (6 bases). The CDR3 covers 13 residues. CDR1 is MNHEY and CDR2 is SVGEGT in the germline V gene. V shed 7 bases and J shed 4 bases, with 13 bases lying between them. The CDR3 is CASKTQGPYGYTF. The DNA for the CDR3 is TGTGCCAGCAAAACTCAGGGGCCCTATGGCTACACCTTC.

In its sample, this clone ranks as medium-sized. V and J are TRBV6-1 and TRBJ1-1; tentative D call: TRBD1 (6 bases). CDR1 is MNHNS, CDR2 SASEGT, per germline. CDR3 length: 15 residues. V was trimmed by 0 bases and J by 4 bases, leaving 12 bases between them. As DNA, the CDR3 is TGTGCCAGCAGTGAAGCGCAGGGGTGGAGCACTGAAGCTTTCTTT. It codes for CASSEAQGWSTEAFF.

The genes are TRBV20-1 and TRBJ2-1; D might be TRBD1 (6 bases). The V gene's germline CDR1 is DFQATT and CDR2 SNEGSKA (reference sequence). This CDR3 is 14 amino acids long. Trimming left V 5 bases short and J 3 bases short, with 14 bases between. The chain's CDR3 is CSAHRVGYYNEQFF. The CDR3 DNA reads TGCAGTGCTCACAGGGTAGGGTACTACAATGAGCAGTTCTTC.

The chain is built from TRBV11-2 and TRBJ1-6, with D hard to call. The CDR3 runs 15 residues. The V end lost 4 bases, the J end lost 10 bases, and 17 bases lay between the germline ends. CDR1 and CDR2 from the germline V gene are SGHAT and FQNNGV. CDR3 loop: CASSSAGQSHSPLHF. The CDR3 DNA follows: TGTGCCAGCAGCTCAGCAGGCCAGTCTCACTCACCCCTCCACTTT.

This clone has at least ten counts. This rearrangement joins TRBV7-3 to TRBJ2-3; maybe TRBD2 (6 bases). V was cut by 7 bases and J by 8 bases, with 19 bases left in between. CDR1 is SGHTA and CDR2 is FQGTGA in the germline V gene. This CDR3 has 14 amino acids. DNA of the CDR3: TGTGCCAGCATGATCTACGGGAGTCTCGGTACGCAGTATTTT. Protein sequence: CASMIYGSLGTQYF.

This clone turned up a few times. The rearrangement links TRBV25-1 to TRBJ2-2, with D perhaps TRBD1 (5 bases). The germline V gene encodes CDR1 MGHDK and CDR2 SYGVNS. This CDR3 comprises 13 residues. V was cut by 8 bases and J by 7 bases, with 14 bases left in between. The CDR3 DNA is TGTGCCAGCGAGAGCAAGGGGATCGGGGAGCTGTTTTTT. This encodes CASESKGIGELFF.